The entry that follows covers one T cell receptor beta chain sequence. The CDR3 has 19 amino acids. The germline CDR1 and CDR2 sequences are SGHDN and FVKESK. The V gene lost 4 bases and the J gene lost 0 bases, with 22 bases spanning the gap. This sample was taken from a study of blood T cell repertoires in COVID-19. Assay: immunoSEQ multiplex PCR; the TCRdb copy retains only in-frame clones and omits some. In the table there are around 250,000 clones, roughly 89% of which are singletons. The clonotype originates from a woman aged 30 to 39 with active or convalescent COVID-19. The chain combines TRBV14 with TRBJ1-3, with D possibly being TRBD1 (5 bases). What was sequenced was peripheral blood. The CDR3 protein is CASSLPIYRQRLSGNTIYF. DNA for the CDR3: TGTGCCAGCAGCCTTCCCATTTATCGACAGAGACTCTCTGGAAACACCATATATTTT.